This is a list of T cell receptor beta chains from one sample in a study of post-analysis software for immune sequencing data. TCRdb re-called the PCR reads with MiXCR, one entry per CDR3 protein. The sample has hundreds of thousands of distinct CDR3 sequences, 25% to 30% seen once; the top ten hold roughly 0.53%. Sequenced material: blood. These receptor sequences come from a girl aged 10 to 17 with multiple sclerosis. Both conserved end residues are part of each CDR3. D genes are given only for firm matches. The size of a clone is reported for some rows only, either as once, few or many, or as a class for expanded clones.

j_call | d_call | v_call | clone_size | cdr3_aa | cdr3_nt
TRBJ2-2 | NA | TRBV29-1 | few | CSVAFANTGELFF | TGCAGCGTTGCCTTCGCGAACACCGGGGAGCTGTTTTTT
TRBJ2-3 | NA | TRBV6-5 | NA | CASRRGDSVNTQYF | TGTGCCAGCAGGCGAGGGGACTCGGTCAATACGCAGTATTTT
TRBJ2-3 | TRBD2 | TRBV7-3 | NA | CASSSLAGSTDTQYF | TGTGCCAGCAGCTCCTTAGCGGGAAGCACAGATACGCAGTATTTT
TRBJ2-5 | TRBD2 | TRBV24-1 | NA | CATSDLLAGRETQYF | TGTGCCACCAGTGATTTACTAGCGGGGCGAGAGACCCAGTACTTC
TRBJ1-1 | TRBD1 | TRBV7-9 | NA | CASSPGGWQGGTEAFF | TGTGCCAGCAGCCCAGGGGGTTGGCAGGGTGGCACTGAAGCTTTCTTT
TRBJ2-5 | NA | TRBV12-3/TRBV12-4 | NA | CASSLLVNWGSQLEKTQYF | TGTGCCAGCAGTTTATTGGTGAATTGGGGCAGTCAACTCGAAAAGACCCAGTACTTC
TRBJ2-7 | TRBD2 | TRBV5-1 | NA | CASSPGTRTTYEQYF | TGCGCCAGCAGCCCTGGGACTAGGACCACCTACGAGCAGTACTTC
TRBJ2-6 | NA | TRBV27 | few | CASSLRPSGANVLTF | TGTGCCAGCAGTTTACGACCATCTGGGGCCAACGTCCTGACTTTC
TRBJ2-3 | NA | TRBV11-2 | NA | CASKIVTDTQYF | TGTGCCAGCAAGATAGTCACAGATACGCAGTATTTT
TRBJ2-5 | NA | TRBV11-3 | NA | CASSHPSGVRGQETQYF | TGTGCCAGCAGCCACCCCTCGGGGGTTAGAGGCCAAGAGACCCAGTACTTC
TRBJ2-2 | NA | TRBV29-1 | few | CSVVDNTGELFF | TGCAGCGTTGTTGACAACACCGGGGAGCTGTTTTTT
TRBJ2-7 | TRBD1 | TRBV6-5 | NA | CASSLTRGPDYEQYF | TGTGCCAGCAGCCTTACTAGGGGGCCTGACTACGAGCAGTACTTC
TRBJ2-3 | NA | TRBV20-1 | NA | CSARELARSDTQYF | TGCAGTGCTCGAGAATTAGCGCGGAGTGATACGCAGTATTTT
TRBJ2-7 | TRBD2 | TRBV4-3 | few | CASSQGPSGKAEQYF | TGCGCCAGCAGCCAAGGTCCTAGCGGGAAAGCCGAGCAGTACTTC
TRBJ2-1 | NA | TRBV29-1 | few | CSVGSRSSNEQFF | TGCAGCGTTGGGTCTCGGTCCTCCAATGAGCAGTTCTTC
TRBJ1-6 | TRBD1 | TRBV12-3/TRBV12-4 | few | CASSLRQGHSPLHF | TGTGCCAGCAGTTTACGACAGGGGCACTCACCCCTCCACTTT
TRBJ2-3 | NA | TRBV20-1 | NA | CSALAPGKSTDTQYF | TGCAGTGCCCTAGCGCCGGGGAAAAGCACAGATACGCAGTATTTT
TRBJ2-5 | TRBD1 | TRBV29-1 | NA | CSVAGTGGAETQYF | TGCAGCGTTGCCGGGACAGGGGGCGCAGAGACCCAGTACTTC
TRBJ2-1 | TRBD1 | TRBV12-3/TRBV12-4 | NA | CASSSTGGLFF | TGTGCCAGCAGTTCGACAGGGGGCCTGTTCTTC
TRBJ2-3 | NA | TRBV20-1 | few | CSGDTAQGDTQYF | TGCAGTGGAGACACCGCCCAGGGGGATACGCAGTATTTT
TRBJ2-3 | NA | TRBV28 | few | CASSLSGEINTQYF | TGTGCCAGCAGTTTATCGGGAGAGATTAATACGCAGTATTTT
TRBJ2-3 | TRBD2 | TRBV28 | few | CASSSLADTLTDTDTQYF | TGTGCCAGCAGTTCCCTAGCGGACACCCTCACAGACACAGATACGCAGTATTTT
TRBJ2-1 | TRBD2 | TRBV6-1 | NA | CASSAARAGADRGQFF | TGTGCCAGCAGTGCCGCCAGAGCGGGAGCGGATCGTGGGCAGTTCTTC
TRBJ2-3 | TRBD2 | TRBV7-2 | few | CASSPKNPGLFLDTQYF | TGTGCCAGCAGCCCGAAGAATCCGGGACTATTCTTAGATACGCAGTATTTT